The T cell receptor (beta chain) under discussion was sequenced for a study of blood T cell repertoires in COVID-19 (dated by TCRdb to about 2020). Regarding the study in general: The collaborator samples originated in the United States, Italy and Spain and spanned the acute and convalescent phases of COVID-19. Samples were obtained from the ongoing ImmuneRACE study (first 160 participants) and from some 1,200 subjects provided by 6 global collaborators. Where available, HLA class I and class II types were obtained from metadata supplied by the sample provider rather than from assay-based typing. The repertoires were made available in a free public database intended to serve as a resource for research on the immune response to SARS-CoV-2. Subjects who had been exposed to COVID-19, were actively infected with it, or had recovered from it provided the deeply sampled blood TCRbeta repertoires that made up the dataset. The prospective study material was composed of cDNA or gDNA derived from T cells, B-cell-depleted T cells, or PBMCs. The sample metadata nearly always contained a de-identified subject ID, COVID-19 status, age in years and sex.

The full study reports these points: The amount of clinical and demographic metadata varied by source and participant and was provided uncurated.

The immunoSEQ Assay, a bias-controlled multiplex PCR, was used to amplify TCRbeta CDR3 regions from genomic DNA. Regarding the original processing steps: The number of nucleated cells in each sample was estimated from the amplification of reference gene primers within the assay. Sequence reads were collapsed and filtered to measure the absolute abundance of every unique TCRbeta CDR3 rearrangement. Productive Simpson clonality was computed per sample as the square root of Simpson's diversity index over productive rearrangements. In its TCRdb copy, this immuneACCESS table keeps in-frame sequences only and misses some clones. Where compared with another copy, unresolved V genes explain less than half of these, and the others have no known cause. V and J calls and clone size come straight from that table; D and trimming were deduced from the DNA. The sample has a few hundred thousand clones on record, around nine tenths of them singletons. The top ten constitute around a tenth of the sample.

Based on the germline V gene (reference sequence), the CDR1 and CDR2 sequences are LGHDT and YNNKEL. The junction shows trimming of 2 bases on V and 4 bases on J, plus 14 bases between the germline ends. Counted from cysteine to phenylalanine, this CDR3 has 16 amino acids. Only the CDR3 DNA is retained, 48 bases long and in frame from the first base. Samples from volunteer blood donors who had recovered from COVID-19 were contributed by a second Seattle source. Each collaborating institution followed its own protocols to collect whole blood in K2EDTA tubes. For TCRbeta analysis, collaborators shipped samples as frozen whole blood, isolated PBMCs, or DNA extracted from either of those sample types. About this clone itself: Its antigen specificity is not known. Base qualities are not at hand, and no much larger clone is one base apart.

The sample consisted of peripheral blood. In this chain, TRBV3-1 (or the pseudogene TRBV3-2) is recombined with TRBJ2-2; the best D guess is TRBD2, with 6 bases matching. The clonotype comes from a man aged 35 to 55 who had recovered from COVID-19. The CDR3 protein is CASSQRSGALTGELFF. In nucleotides, the sequence is TGTGCCAGCAGCCAACGTTCGGGAGCCCTCACCGGGGAGCTGTTTTTT.